Each of the 22 T cell receptor beta chains below was sequenced from the same sample in a study of T cell responses to AZD1222 COVID-19 vaccine. Using immunoSEQ multiplex PCR, the repertoire was profiled, and TCRdb retains in-frame clones only, with some absent. The table lists about 150,000 clones, about nine tenths of them singletons. Here the sequenced sample was peripheral blood, taken on day 0 of MenACWY control vaccination. Receptors originate from an adult in good health.

The chain uses TRBV3-1 (or the pseudogene TRBV3-2) and TRBJ2-7, with D maybe TRBD2 (5 bases). Germline values: CDR1 LGHDT, CDR2 YNNKEL (reference sequence). Trimming left V 4 bases short and J 2 bases short, with 12 bases between. CDR3 size: 14 residues. The CDR3 is CASSPRGGTYEQYF. The CDR3 DNA sequence: TGTGCCAGCAGCCCCCGGGGTGGAACCTACGAGCAGTACTTC.

The J gene is TRBJ1-5, the V gene TRBV2; D call uncertain. CDR1 is SNHLY and CDR2 is FYNNEI in the germline V gene. Trimming left V 7 bases short and J 5 bases short, with 21 bases between. The CDR3 runs 16 residues. CDR3 nucleotide sequence: TGTGCCAGCACTGTAGCTGGGAGAGGTTTCGATCAGCCCCAGCATTTT. As protein: CASTVAGRGFDQPQHF.

V and J are TRBV6-5 and TRBJ2-3; perhaps D is TRBD1 or TRBD2 (5 bases each). Trimming cost V 6 bases and J 5 bases, with 15 bases left between them. Germline CDR1 is MNHEY and CDR2 is SVGAGI. This CDR3 contains 14 residues. CDR3 sequence reads: CASRSGVGEDTQYF. The CDR3 bases are TGTGCCAGCAGGTCCGGGGTGGGGGAAGATACGCAGTATTTT.

The DNA for the CDR3 is TGTGCCAGCAGTCCAGCGGGAGACATAAGCTCCTACAATGAGCAGTTCTTC. Translated, it gives CASSPAGDISSYNEQFF. This chain joins TRBV28 and TRBJ2-1, with 8 nucleotides matching TRBD2. The CDR3 extends over 17 amino acids. V lost 5 bases, J lost 0 bases, and 9 bases stayed unmatched. Germline V gene sequence: CDR1 MDHEN, CDR2 SYDVKM.

The chain joins TRBV11-2 to TRBJ2-2; possible D gene TRBD1, 6 bases. This CDR3 has 16 amino acids. Germline lookup yields CDR1 SGHAT and CDR2 FQNNGV. The V and J ends lost 4 bases and 0 bases respectively, with 12 bases between them. CDR3 nucleotides: TGTGCCAGCAGCTCCCAGACAGGTTCGAACACCGGGGAGCTGTTTTTT. Protein product: CASSSQTGSNTGELFF.

This clone has just one count. V is TRBV14 and J is TRBJ1-3; D is unresolved. CDR1 SGHDN and CDR2 FVKESK come from the germline V gene. V lost 1 base and J lost 0, with 10 bases in between. The length of the CDR3 is 16 residues. The CDR3 bases are TGTGCCAGCAGCCAAGTTCGCACCTACTCTGGAAACACCATATATTTT. Translated: CASSQVRTYSGNTIYF.

The chain employs TRBV2 and TRBJ2-1, with a possible D match to TRBD2 (5 bases). This CDR3 has 14 residues. Looked up from germline, CDR1 is SNHLY and CDR2 is FYNNEI. The germline V and J ends were trimmed by 4 bases and 5 bases, with 12 bases remaining between them. CDR3 loop: CASSVREINNEQFF. The CDR3 nucleotides read TGTGCCAGCAGTGTGAGGGAAATAAACAATGAGCAGTTCTTC.

The chain uses TRBV4-3 and TRBJ2-3; no clear D. Trimming removed 1 base at V and 1 base at J, with 6 bases between. The germline gives CDR1 LGHNA, CDR2 YSLEER. The CDR3 runs to 14 residues. CDR3 in amino acids: CASSQAARTDTQYF. CDR3 nucleotides: TGCGCCAGCAGCCAAGCGGCGCGCACAGATACGCAGTATTTT.

The genes are TRBV5-1 and TRBJ2-7; D possibly corresponds to TRBD2 (6 bases). CDR1 and CDR2 (germline): SGHRS, YFSETQ. V was clipped by 4 bases and J by 2 bases, with 19 bases between them. The CDR3 runs 16 residues. CDR3 DNA: TGCGCCAGCAGCCGCGGGACGGACGATTCCCCCTACGAGCAGTACTTC. Amino acids: CASSRGTDDSPYEQYF. Filled out from reference TRBV5-1 and TRBJ2-7, the complete variable domain reads KAGVTQTPRYLIKTRGQQVTLSCSPISGHRSVSWYQQTPGQGLQFLFEYFSETQRNKGNFPGRFSGRQFSNSRSEMNVSTLELGDSALYLCASSRGTDDSPYEQYFGPGTRLTVT.

CDR3 nucleotide sequence: TGTGCCAGCAGCGCGATGGGGGAAAAACTGTTTTTT. Protein: CASSAMGEKLFF. The J gene is TRBJ1-4, the V gene TRBV6-2 or TRBV6-3; the D is unclear. Trimming pared 6 bases from V and 8 bases from J, leaving 10 bases between. The length of the CDR3 is 12 residues. Germline V gives CDR1 MNHEY, CDR2 SVGEGT.

The V and J genes are TRBV6-2 or TRBV6-3 and TRBJ1-2; TRBD1 matches 9 bases. The CDR3 sequence is 11 residues long. Germline V gene data show CDR1 as MNHEY and CDR2 as SVGEGT. The J segment lost 13 bases and the V segment lost 4 bases, leaving 4 bases of the junction unmatched. This CDR3 reads CASSWGQGPTF. CDR3 bases: TGTGCCAGCAGTTGGGGACAGGGCCCCACCTTC.

The V and J genes are TRBV11-3 and TRBJ1-6; D remains unclear. The germline V gene has CDR1 SGHNT and CDR2 YENEEA. The CDR3 runs 17 residues. V was pared by 0 bases and J by 3 bases, with 12 bases between. This chain's CDR3 is CASSLDRGLYYNSPLHF. For the CDR3, the DNA is TGTGCCAGCAGCTTAGATCGAGGGCTTTACTATAATTCACCCCTCCACTTT.

The chain carries TRBV5-4 and TRBJ2-7; D is possibly TRBD1 (6 bases). The CDR3 has 14 residues. The germline V gene has CDR1 SGHNT and CDR2 YYREEE (reference sequence). Trimming pared 2 bases from V and 5 bases from J, leaving 14 bases between. This CDR3 is CASSLQGNVDEQYF. DNA for the CDR3: TGTGCCAGCAGCTTACAGGGTAATGTTGACGAGCAGTACTTC. The full variable domain, completed using reference TRBV5-4 and TRBJ2-7, is ETGVTQSPTHLIKTRGQQVTLRCSSQSGHNTVSWYQQALGQGPQFIFQYYREEENGRGNFPPRFSGLQFPNYSSELNVNALELDDSALYLCASSLQGNVDEQYFGPGTRLTVT.

The chain uses TRBV5-8 and TRBJ2-5; TRBD1 might be the D (6 bases). The ends were cut back, 5 bases at V and 2 bases at J, with 16 bases in the middle. Germline V gene sequence: CDR1 SGHTS, CDR2 YDEGEE. The CDR3 is 15 amino acids. Here the CDR3 DNA reads TGTGCCAGCAGACCCCTCGGACAGTTTCAAGAGACCCAGTACTTC. This sequence encodes CASRPLGQFQETQYF.

The chain has TRBV6-5 and TRBJ1-2, with D unclear. V lost 4 bases and J 0 bases, leaving 6 bases between the germline ends. The CDR3 contains 13 residues. The V gene's germline CDR1 is MNHEY and CDR2 SVGAGI. This chain's CDR3 is CASSSAANYGYTF. The CDR3 DNA reads as TGTGCCAGCAGTTCGGCAGCTAACTATGGCTACACCTTC.

The chain employs TRBV4-1 and TRBJ1-2, with 9 bases identical to TRBD1. The V gene end was trimmed by 4 bases and the J gene end by 5 bases; junction bases not matched to a gene: 8. The CDR3 extends over 15 amino acids. Germline CDR1 and CDR2: MGHRA and YSYEKL. CDR3 DNA: TGCGCCAGCAGCCCCCACAGGGGGCAAGGGTATGGCTACACCTTC. Translated: CASSPHRGQGYGYTF.

There are a few counts of this clone. J is TRBJ2-7 and V is TRBV2, with D maybe TRBD2 (5 bases). CDR3 length: 13 residues. Germline CDR1 reads SNHLY; CDR2 reads FYNNEI. V lost 3 bases to trimming and J lost 1 base, with 7 bases between them. The CDR3 spells CASSETGSYEQYF. DNA for the CDR3: TGTGCCAGCAGTGAGACGGGATCCTACGAGCAGTACTTC.

The chain uses TRBV18 and TRBJ2-1; possible D gene TRBD2, 6 bases. Germline CDR1 KGHSH, CDR2 LQKENI. This CDR3 is built from 14 residues. The ends were cut back, 6 bases at V and 6 bases at J, with 15 bases in the middle. The CDR3: CASSHRDLGNEQFF. Written as DNA, the CDR3 is TGTGCCAGCTCGCACCGGGACTTAGGCAATGAGCAGTTCTTC.

The rearrangement uses TRBV5-4 and TRBJ2-5; 9 bases map to TRBD1. Germline assignment: CDR1 SGHNT and CDR2 YYREEE (reference sequence). V lost 5 bases, J lost 5 bases, and 13 bases stayed unmatched. The CDR3 is 16 amino acids. DNA of the CDR3: TGTGCCAGCAGTGGAGGGACAGGGCCAGTTCCGGAGACCCAGTACTTC. Encoded protein: CASSGGTGPVPETQYF.

This chain joins TRBV6-5 and TRBJ1-5; D unresolved. From germline, CDR1 is MNHEY and CDR2 SVGAGI. V was trimmed by 7 bases and J by 4 bases, leaving 11 bases between them. The CDR3 consists of 13 residues. CDR3 sequence reads: CASNWQQNQPQHF. The CDR3 bases are TGTGCCAGCAATTGGCAGCAGAATCAGCCCCAGCATTTT.

Remarks on this clone: Within the sample, other DNA sequences also encode this same CDR3. The V and J genes are TRBV11-2 and TRBJ1-5, with 9 bases aligning to TRBD1. The germline gives CDR1 SGHAT, CDR2 FQNNGV. Trimming took 3 bases from V and 4 from J; bases not matched to a gene: 1. CDR3 size: 14 residues. CDR3 coding DNA: TGTGCCAGCAGCTTTGGACAGGGGAATCAGCCCCAGCATTTT. Residues: CASSFGQGNQPQHF.

The chain has TRBV5-4 and TRBJ2-7; TRBD1 aligns across 7 bases. The CDR3 sequence is 14 residues long. Germline V gene data show CDR1 as SGHNT and CDR2 as YYREEE (reference sequence). J lost 6 bases, V lost 4 bases, and 10 bases had no gene match. The CDR3 spells CASSHRTGPIEQYF. CDR3 coding DNA: TGTGCCAGCAGCCATCGGACAGGACCCATCGAGCAGTACTTC.